These T cell receptor beta chains were read from a single sample in a study of T-cell reconstitution after alpha-beta-depleted transplantation in children. TCRdb used MiXCR to reprocess the PCR reads, holding one entry per CDR3 protein. The data hold almost 400,000 distinct CDR3 sequences, with over 20% observed a single time. Sequenced here: PBMCs from the stem cell graft donor, sampled from the stem cell graft. These receptors were collected from a human donor who donated a stem cell graft to a child with acute myeloid leukemia. Both conserved end residues are part of each CDR3. Fields, in order: V gene, D gene, clone size, J gene, CDR3 DNA, CDR3 protein. D genes are given only for firm matches. The size entry is marked missing in some rows and otherwise reads once, few, many or a size class.

v_call: TRBV28
d_call: TRBD2
clone_size: once
j_call: TRBJ2-1
cdr3_nt: TGTGCCAGCAGTTTCCCCCGGACTAGCCGGAATGAGCAGTTCTTC
cdr3_aa: CASSFPRTSRNEQFF

v_call: TRBV20-1
d_call: TRBD2
clone_size: -
j_call: TRBJ2-2
cdr3_nt: TGCAGTGCTAGAGATAGCGGGAGGGCCGACGGGGAGCTGTTTTTT
cdr3_aa: CSARDSGRADGELFF

v_call: TRBV20-1
d_call: TRBD1
clone_size: many
j_call: TRBJ2-1
cdr3_nt: TGCAGTGCTACCGGGACAGGGGGCGCAAACAATGAGCAGTTCTTC
cdr3_aa: CSATGTGGANNEQFF

v_call: TRBV20-1
d_call: -
clone_size: many
j_call: TRBJ2-7
cdr3_nt: TGCAGTGCTACCCCCCGCGAGGGCGGCCACTACGAGCAGTACTTC
cdr3_aa: CSATPREGGHYEQYF

v_call: TRBV13
d_call: -
clone_size: few
j_call: TRBJ2-2
cdr3_nt: TGTGCCAGCAGCTTATACAGGAACACCGGGGAGCTGTTTTTT
cdr3_aa: CASSLYRNTGELFF

v_call: TRBV20-1
d_call: TRBD2
clone_size: -
j_call: TRBJ2-2
cdr3_nt: TGCAGTGCTAGAGATCCTACTAGCGGAGGCACCGGGGAGCTGTTTTTT
cdr3_aa: CSARDPTSGGTGELFF

v_call: TRBV4-2
d_call: -
clone_size: many
j_call: TRBJ2-7
cdr3_nt: TGTGCCAGCAGCCCGCGGGACGGTAGCTCGGACGAGCAGTACTTC
cdr3_aa: CASSPRDGSSDEQYF

v_call: TRBV12-3/TRBV12-4
d_call: TRBD2
clone_size: -
j_call: TRBJ2-7
cdr3_nt: TGTGCCAGCAGCCCGACTAGCGGGATAGACGAGCAGTACTTC
cdr3_aa: CASSPTSGIDEQYF

v_call: TRBV5-1
d_call: -
clone_size: -
j_call: TRBJ1-6
cdr3_nt: TGCGCCAGCGCGGACAGCGATGATTCACCCCTCCACTTT
cdr3_aa: CASADSDDSPLHF

v_call: TRBV20-1
d_call: -
clone_size: many
j_call: TRBJ2-7
cdr3_nt: TGCAGTGCTAGATCCCCAACAACCCCTTCCTACGAGCAGTACTTC
cdr3_aa: CSARSPTTPSYEQYF

v_call: TRBV20-1
d_call: -
clone_size: few
j_call: TRBJ1-4
cdr3_nt: TGCAGTGCTGCCCCAGGTGCAACTAATGAAAAACTGTTTTTT
cdr3_aa: CSAAPGATNEKLFF

v_call: TRBV20-1
d_call: TRBD2
clone_size: few
j_call: TRBJ2-3
cdr3_nt: TGCAGTGCTAGAGTCGGCGGGAGTTATTCAGATACGCAGTATTTT
cdr3_aa: CSARVGGSYSDTQYF

v_call: TRBV4-2
d_call: TRBD2
clone_size: few
j_call: TRBJ2-1
cdr3_nt: TGTGCCAGCAGCCCATTTAGCGGGAGCGGGTTGGACAGAGGCAATGAGCAGTTCTTC
cdr3_aa: CASSPFSGSGLDRGNEQFF

v_call: TRBV7-6
d_call: TRBD2
clone_size: few
j_call: TRBJ2-3
cdr3_nt: TGTGCCAGCAGCGTAGGACTAGCGGGAGTCGGAGATACGCAGTATTTT
cdr3_aa: CASSVGLAGVGDTQYF

v_call: TRBV29-1
d_call: TRBD2
clone_size: many
j_call: TRBJ2-2
cdr3_nt: TGCAGCGTTGGAAGCGGGAGGGGGGCCGGGGAGCTGTTTTTT
cdr3_aa: CSVGSGRGAGELFF

v_call: TRBV7-9
d_call: -
clone_size: few
j_call: TRBJ2-4
cdr3_nt: TGTGCCTCCTCCCGGGGGGCAGACATTCAGTACTTC
cdr3_aa: CASSRGADIQYF

v_call: TRBV20-1
d_call: TRBD2
clone_size: many
j_call: TRBJ2-3
cdr3_nt: TGCAGTGTCAGACTAGCGCCGGATACGCAGTATTTT
cdr3_aa: CSVRLAPDTQYF

v_call: TRBV3-1
d_call: TRBD1
clone_size: -
j_call: TRBJ2-6
cdr3_nt: TGTGCCAGCAGCCACCCCCGGGACAGCCAATACTCTGGGGCCAACGTCCTGACTTTC
cdr3_aa: CASSHPRDSQYSGANVLTF

v_call: TRBV4-2
d_call: TRBD1
clone_size: -
j_call: TRBJ2-3
cdr3_nt: TGTGCCAGCACCCAAGATCGGGACAGGGGCAGCACAGATACGCAGTATTTT
cdr3_aa: CASTQDRDRGSTDTQYF

v_call: TRBV2
d_call: TRBD2
clone_size: -
j_call: TRBJ2-1
cdr3_nt: TGTGCCAGCAGTGATGGGGCCGGACTAGCCAAATATGAGCAGTTCTTC
cdr3_aa: CASSDGAGLAKYEQFF

v_call: TRBV28
d_call: -
clone_size: -
j_call: TRBJ1-5
cdr3_nt: TGTGCCAGCAGTCCTCCCAGGCGAGGGCGGAGCAATCAGCCCCAGCATTTT
cdr3_aa: CASSPPRRGRSNQPQHF

v_call: TRBV4-3
d_call: -
clone_size: many
j_call: TRBJ2-7
cdr3_nt: TGCGCCAGCAGCCAAGATTTGCGGGACTCCTACGAGCAGTACTTC
cdr3_aa: CASSQDLRDSYEQYF

v_call: TRBV15
d_call: TRBD2
clone_size: few
j_call: TRBJ2-5
cdr3_nt: TGTGCCACCAGCAGAGGGACTAGCGGGGAGACCCAGTACTTC
cdr3_aa: CATSRGTSGETQYF

v_call: TRBV20-1
d_call: TRBD2
clone_size: few
j_call: TRBJ2-3
cdr3_nt: TGCAGTGCTAGAGATCTCGGGACTAGCGCCCTGGATACGCAGTATTTT
cdr3_aa: CSARDLGTSALDTQYF

v_call: TRBV3-1
d_call: TRBD2
clone_size: few
j_call: TRBJ2-5
cdr3_nt: TGTGCCAGCAAGGCGGGAGCCATTTACCAAGAGACCCAGTACTTC
cdr3_aa: CASKAGAIYQETQYF

v_call: TRBV5-1
d_call: TRBD2
clone_size: few
j_call: TRBJ2-5
cdr3_nt: TGCGCCAGCAGCTCACCAGTGACTAGCGGAGCCTCGACGGAGACCCAGTACTTC
cdr3_aa: CASSSPVTSGASTETQYF

v_call: TRBV6-4
d_call: TRBD1
clone_size: -
j_call: TRBJ2-4
cdr3_nt: TGTGCCAGCAGTGACTATAGACAGGGGCCTGCAAAGGCCAAAAACATTCAGTACTTC
cdr3_aa: CASSDYRQGPAKAKNIQYF

v_call: TRBV4-1
d_call: -
clone_size: -
j_call: TRBJ2-5
cdr3_nt: TGCGCCAGCAGCCCCTGGGGGGCGGGAGAAGAGACCCAGTACTTC
cdr3_aa: CASSPWGAGEETQYF

v_call: TRBV28
d_call: TRBD1
clone_size: many
j_call: TRBJ2-5
cdr3_nt: TGTGCCAGCAGTTTCGCGGACAGGGCGTGGGAGACCCAGTACTTC
cdr3_aa: CASSFADRAWETQYF

v_call: TRBV7-9
d_call: -
clone_size: -
j_call: TRBJ1-6
cdr3_nt: TGTGCCAGCGCAAGCGGGGCAGTTCATTCACCCCTCCACTTT
cdr3_aa: CASASGAVHSPLHF

v_call: TRBV12-3/TRBV12-4
d_call: -
clone_size: -
j_call: TRBJ2-6
cdr3_nt: TGTGCCAGCAGTTTTTGGGCAGGGGAGAGCTCTGGGGCCAACGTCCTGACTTTC
cdr3_aa: CASSFWAGESSGANVLTF

v_call: TRBV10-3
d_call: TRBD2
clone_size: -
j_call: TRBJ2-7
cdr3_nt: TGTGCCATCAGTGAAGCGGGAGGAACATACGAGCAGTACTTC
cdr3_aa: CAISEAGGTYEQYF